This T cell receptor (beta chain) comes out of a study of technical replicates of blood from four donors. Data came from immunoSEQ multiplex PCR; TCRdb stores just in-frame clones and leaves some out. The sample lists 100,000 or so clones, roughly 94% occurring once. Trimming cost V 3 bases and J 7 bases, with 12 bases left between them. From germline, CDR1 is MNHNS and CDR2 SASEGT. This CDR3 has 13 amino acids. The chain joins TRBV6-1 to TRBJ2-5, with D perhaps matching TRBD2 (6 bases). The sequence derives from a human donor in good health. The sample comprised T cells isolated from PBMCs. Here the CDR3 reads CASSETLGGTQYF. CDR3 nucleotides: TGTGCCAGCAGTGAGACCCTGGGGGGGACCCAGTACTTC.